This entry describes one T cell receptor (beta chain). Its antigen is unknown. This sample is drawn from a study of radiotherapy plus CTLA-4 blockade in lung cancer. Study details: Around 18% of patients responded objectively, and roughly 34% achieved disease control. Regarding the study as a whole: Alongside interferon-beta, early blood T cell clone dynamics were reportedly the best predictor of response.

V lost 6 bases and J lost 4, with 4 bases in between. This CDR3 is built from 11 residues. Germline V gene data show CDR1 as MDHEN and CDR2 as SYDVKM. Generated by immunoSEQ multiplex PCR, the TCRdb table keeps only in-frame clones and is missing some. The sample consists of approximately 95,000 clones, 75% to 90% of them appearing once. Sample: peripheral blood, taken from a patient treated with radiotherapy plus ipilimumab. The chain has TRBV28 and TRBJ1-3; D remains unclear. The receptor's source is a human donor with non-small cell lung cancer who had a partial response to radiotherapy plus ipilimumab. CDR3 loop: CASRQGNTIYF. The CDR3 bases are TGTGCCAGCAGACAGGGAAACACCATATATTTT.